Detailed here is one TCR beta chain. This sample is part of a study of blood T cells in healthy people across ages. The germline CDR1 and CDR2 sequences are MNHEY and SVGEGT. The CDR3 spans 17 residues. Trimming removed 6 bases from V and 2 bases from J, with 20 bases in between. The use of a sample-barcoded 5' primer and a J-beta primer mix characterized a second PCR of roughly 6 to 11 cycles. Template switching added a 12-random-nucleotide identifier to every cDNA molecule. TCRdb reprocessed the 5' RACE reads with MiXCR, giving one entry per CDR3 protein. The table has more than 650,000 distinct CDR3 sequences, 22% seen once.

The genes are TRBV6-2 or TRBV6-3 and TRBJ2-1, with D possibly called TRBD1 or TRBD2 (5 bases each). The sequence derives from an older man in good health. The sequencing input was blood. Here the CDR3 DNA reads TGTGCCAGCAGAGGCAGGGCAGAGGGGCGAGCCTACAATGAGCAGTTCTTC. Protein product: CASRGRAEGRAYNEQFF.